The clone carrying this T cell receptor beta chain turned up a few times. The data originate from a study of shared T cell receptors in the human thymus. Repertoires were generated with immunoSEQ multiplex PCR, while TCRdb's copy carries only in-frame clones and drops some. The repertoire consists of hundreds of thousands of clones, with roughly 74% occurring once and the leading ten covering around 0.013%. This CDR3 has 16 residues. Germline assignment: CDR1 MGHRA and CDR2 YSYEKL. J was trimmed by 5 bases and V by 4 bases; bases with no gene match: 10. The sample also formed part of further work on human thymus T cells.

What was sequenced was thymocytes. This receptor was identified in a boy under two years old with a congenital heart defect. V gene TRBV4-1 combines with J gene TRBJ2-1; TRBD2 matches at 8 bases. CDR3 nucleotide sequence: TGCGCCAGCAGCCCCCCGGAGCGGGAGAGGGACAATGAGCAGTTCTTC. It is translated as CASSPPERERDNEQFF.